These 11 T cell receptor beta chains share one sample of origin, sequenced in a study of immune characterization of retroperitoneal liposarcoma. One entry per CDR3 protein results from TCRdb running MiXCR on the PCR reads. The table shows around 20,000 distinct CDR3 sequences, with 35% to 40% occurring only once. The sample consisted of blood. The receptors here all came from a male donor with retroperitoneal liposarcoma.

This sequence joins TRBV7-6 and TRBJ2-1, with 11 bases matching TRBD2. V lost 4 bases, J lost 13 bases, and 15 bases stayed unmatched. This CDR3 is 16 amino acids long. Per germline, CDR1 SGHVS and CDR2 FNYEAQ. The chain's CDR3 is CASSSPRLAGQGTQFF. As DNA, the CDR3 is TGTGCCAGCAGCTCTCCTCGACTAGCGGGGCAGGGGACCCAGTTCTTC.

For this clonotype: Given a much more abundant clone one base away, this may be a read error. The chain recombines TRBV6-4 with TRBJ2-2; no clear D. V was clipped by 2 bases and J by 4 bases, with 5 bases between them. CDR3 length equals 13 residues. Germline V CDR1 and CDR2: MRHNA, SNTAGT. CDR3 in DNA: TGTGCCAGCAGTGACAGGGCCACCGGGGAGCTGTTTTTT. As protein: CASSDRATGELFF.

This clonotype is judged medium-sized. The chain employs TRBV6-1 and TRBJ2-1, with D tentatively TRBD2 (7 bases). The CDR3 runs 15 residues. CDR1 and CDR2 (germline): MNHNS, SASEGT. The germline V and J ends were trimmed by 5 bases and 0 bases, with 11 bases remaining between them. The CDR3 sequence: CASSSAGASYNEQFF. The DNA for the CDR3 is TGTGCCAGCAGTTCTGCGGGGGCCTCCTACAATGAGCAGTTCTTC.

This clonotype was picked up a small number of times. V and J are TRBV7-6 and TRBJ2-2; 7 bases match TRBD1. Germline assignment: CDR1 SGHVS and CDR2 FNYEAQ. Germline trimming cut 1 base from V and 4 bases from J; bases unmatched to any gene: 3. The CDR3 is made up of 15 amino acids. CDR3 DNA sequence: TGTGCCAGCAGCTTAGGACAGGGTGGCACCGGGGAGCTGTTTTTT. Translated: CASSLGQGGTGELFF.

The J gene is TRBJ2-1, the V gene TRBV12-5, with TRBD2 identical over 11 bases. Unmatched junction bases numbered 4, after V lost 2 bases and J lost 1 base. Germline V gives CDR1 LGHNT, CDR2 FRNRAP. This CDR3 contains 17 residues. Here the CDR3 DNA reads TGTGCTAGTGGTTTGACTAGCGGGAGTTTATCCTACAATGAGCAGTTCTTC. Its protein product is CASGLTSGSLSYNEQFF.

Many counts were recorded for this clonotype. DNA of the CDR3: TGTGCCAGCAGTTACCGGTCTAGCGCGTACAATGAGCAGTTCTTC. Residues: CASSYRSSAYNEQFF. The chain links TRBV6-5 to TRBJ2-1; D perhaps matches TRBD2 (6 bases). This CDR3 region has 15 residues. V was clipped by 2 bases and J by 4 bases, with 12 bases between them. The germline gives CDR1 MNHEY, CDR2 SVGAGI.

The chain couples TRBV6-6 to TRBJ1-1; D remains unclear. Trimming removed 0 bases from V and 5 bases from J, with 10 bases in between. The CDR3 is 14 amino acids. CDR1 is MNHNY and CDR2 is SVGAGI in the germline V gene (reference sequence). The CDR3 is CASSYSTVGTEAFF. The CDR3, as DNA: TGTGCCAGCAGTTACTCGACTGTGGGGACTGAAGCTTTCTTT.

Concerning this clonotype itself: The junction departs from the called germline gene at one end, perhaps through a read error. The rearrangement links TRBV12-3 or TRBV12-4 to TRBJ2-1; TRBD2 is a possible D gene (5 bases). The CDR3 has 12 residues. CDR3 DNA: TGTGCCAGCAGTTTGGGCAGACTACGTGGGGACTTC. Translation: CASSLGRLRGDF.

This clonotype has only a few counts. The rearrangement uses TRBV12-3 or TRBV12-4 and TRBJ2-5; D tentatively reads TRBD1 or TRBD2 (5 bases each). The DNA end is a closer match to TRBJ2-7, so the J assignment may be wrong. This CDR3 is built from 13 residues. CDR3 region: CASSRDEGYEQYF. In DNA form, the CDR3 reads TGTGCCAGCAGTCGTGACGAGGGGTACGAGCAGTACTTC.

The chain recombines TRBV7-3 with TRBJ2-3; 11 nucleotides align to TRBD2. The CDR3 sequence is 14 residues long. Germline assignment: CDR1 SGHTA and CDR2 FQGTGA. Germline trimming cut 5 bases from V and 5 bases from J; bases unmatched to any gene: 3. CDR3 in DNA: TGTGCCAGCAGCCCCGGGACTAGCGGAGATACGCAGTATTTT. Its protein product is CASSPGTSGDTQYF.

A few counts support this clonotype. CDR3 sequence: CASSYSGGRASEQYF. The DNA for the CDR3 is TGTGCCAGCAGTTACTCAGGCGGGAGGGCCTCTGAGCAGTACTTC. The chain couples TRBV6-2 or TRBV6-3 to TRBJ2-5, with TRBD2 matching over 9 bases. V trimming: 0 bases; J trimming: 11 bases; junction bases outside the gene matches: 10. Germline loops: CDR1 MNHEY, CDR2 SVGEGT. The CDR3 is 15 residues long.